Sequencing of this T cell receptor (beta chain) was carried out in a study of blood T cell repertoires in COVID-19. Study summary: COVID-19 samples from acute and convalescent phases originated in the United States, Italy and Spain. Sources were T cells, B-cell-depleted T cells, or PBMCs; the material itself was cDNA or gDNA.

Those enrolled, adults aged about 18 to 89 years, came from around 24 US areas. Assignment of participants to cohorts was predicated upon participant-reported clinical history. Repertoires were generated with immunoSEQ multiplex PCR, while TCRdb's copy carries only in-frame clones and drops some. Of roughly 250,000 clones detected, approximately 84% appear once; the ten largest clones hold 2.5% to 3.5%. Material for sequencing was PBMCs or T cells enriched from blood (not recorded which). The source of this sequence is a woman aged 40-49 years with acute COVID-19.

The CDR3, as DNA: TGTGCCTGGAGGGACAAACTCCCTGAGTTGAGTGGATCAGTCTATGGCTACACCTTC. Protein product: CAWRDKLPELSGSVYGYTF. The gene calls are TRBV30 and TRBJ1-2, with TRBD1 as a possible D gene (5 bases). There are 19 residues in the CDR3. The germline gives CDR1 GTSNPN, CDR2 SVGIG (reference sequence). V was trimmed by 3 bases and J by 4 bases, leaving 30 bases between them.